Sequencing of this TCR beta chain was carried out in a study of blood T cell repertoires in COVID-19. Sequenced by immunoSEQ multiplex PCR; TCRdb stores in-frame clones only, minus some. The sample carries about 200,000 clones, 85% recorded once. The source material was peripheral blood. The sequence derives from a man aged 55 to 70 with COVID-19, enrolled during active disease.

For the CDR3, the DNA is TGCGCCAGCAGCTCGACAGGGATGAACACTGAAGCTTTCTTT. Its translation: CASSSTGMNTEAFF. The chain is built from TRBV5-1 and TRBJ1-1; 7 positions agree with TRBD1. Per the germline V gene, CDR1 is SGHRS and CDR2 is YFSETQ. V lost 3 bases to trimming and J lost 0 bases; unmatched junction nucleotides: 2. This CDR3 is built from 14 residues.